The entry that follows covers one T cell receptor (beta chain) sequence. Sample time point: after dendritic cell vaccination, including at tumor progression/relapse. Blood PBMC samples: pre-vaccination, two weeks post third vaccination, and at tumor progression. This record belongs to a study of glioma-infiltrating T cells after dendritic cell vaccination. Study information: Autologous tumor lysate was loaded overnight onto monocyte-derived dendritic cells grown seven days with IL-4 and GM-CSF. Patients received three intradermal dendritic cell vaccine injections at biweekly intervals.

Trimming took 1 base from V and 5 from J; bases not matched to a gene: 7. CDR3 length equals 15 residues. Germline V CDR1 and CDR2: LNHNV, YYDKDF (reference sequence). Amplification used 60 V beta primers and 13 J beta primers. Clones were read by immunoSEQ multiplex PCR, and TCRdb kept only the in-frame ones, dropping some. In the table there are roughly 85,000 clones, 85% of which are singletons. The source of this sequence is a human donor with glioblastoma. V and J are TRBV15 and TRBJ1-2; TRBD1 matches at 7 bases. This sample comprised blood, obtained after dendritic cell vaccination. CDR3 sequence (DNA): TGTGCCACCAGCAGAGTGCGACAGGGCGGGTATGGCTACACCTTC. Translating it yields CATSRVRQGGYGYTF.